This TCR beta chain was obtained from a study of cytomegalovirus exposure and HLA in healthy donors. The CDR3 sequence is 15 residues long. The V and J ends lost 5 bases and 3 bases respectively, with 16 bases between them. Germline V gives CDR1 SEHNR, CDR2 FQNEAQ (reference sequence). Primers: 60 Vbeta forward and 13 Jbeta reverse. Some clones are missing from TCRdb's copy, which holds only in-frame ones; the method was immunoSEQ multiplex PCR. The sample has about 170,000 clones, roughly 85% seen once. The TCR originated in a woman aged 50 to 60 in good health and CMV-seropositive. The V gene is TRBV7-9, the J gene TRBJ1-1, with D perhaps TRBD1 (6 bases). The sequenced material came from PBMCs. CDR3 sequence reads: CASSPHIRGYTEAFF. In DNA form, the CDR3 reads TGTGCCAGCAGCCCCCATATTAGGGGGTACACTGAAGCTTTCTTT. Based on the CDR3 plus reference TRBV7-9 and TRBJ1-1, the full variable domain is DTGVSQNPRHKITKRGQNVTFRCDPISEHNRLYWYRQTLGQGPEFLTYFQNEAQLEKSRLLSDRFSAERPKGSFSTLEIQRTEQGDSAMYLCASSPHIRGYTEAFFGQGTRLTVV.